The following is a T cell receptor beta chain sequence with its context. These data come from a study of blood T cell repertoires in COVID-19. Authors' data handling: Estimates of nucleated cell counts were drawn from the amplification of reference gene primers. TCRdb's copy holds only in-frame clones and misses some; the assay was immunoSEQ multiplex PCR. That table gives V, J and clone size, and the DNA gave D and trimming. The sample contains hundreds of thousands of clones, roughly nine tenths of which appear only once. Trimming stripped 0 bases from V and 2 bases from J, with 10 bases between. There are 15 residues in the CDR3. Looked up from germline, CDR1 is ENHRY and CDR2 is SYGVKD.

The source of this sequence is a woman aged 25 to 39 with COVID-19, enrolled during active disease. Sequenced: peripheral blood. The chain has TRBV10-3 and TRBJ1-2; D call uncertain. Written as DNA, the CDR3 is TGTGCCATCAGTGAGTCCGACGGGAGGAACTATGGCTACACCTTC. It codes for CAISESDGRNYGYTF.